These 19 T cell receptor beta chains share one sample of origin, sequenced in a study of T cells in Graves' hyperthyroidism and ophthalmopathy. Amplified TCR beta CDR3 regions derived from RNA transcripts. The HTBI primer set served for first-round RT-PCR of the TCR CDR3. One entry per CDR3 protein results from TCRdb running MiXCR on the multiplex PCR reads. The sample yields hundreds of thousands of distinct CDR3 sequences, roughly 15% seen once. The sequenced sample was blood. These receptors were collected from a woman aged 40 to 50 with Graves' ophthalmopathy.

Ten or more counts support this clonotype. V and J are TRBV28 and TRBJ2-2; 9 bases align to TRBD2. The V segment lost 2 bases and the J segment 7 bases; nucleotides outside the gene matches: 5. CDR1 is MDHEN, CDR2 SYDVKM, per germline. CDR3 length equals 15 residues. CDR3 nucleotides: TGTGCCAGCAGTTTAATGGGACTAGCTTTCGGGGAGCTGTTTTTT. Its translation is CASSLMGLAFGELFF.

This clonotype occurred many times. The V call is TRBV11-2, the J call TRBJ2-7; the D is unclear. Trimming shortened V by 5 bases and J by 0 bases, and 8 bases separated the two germline ends. CDR1 and CDR2 from the germline V gene are SGHAT and FQNNGV. CDR3 length: 13 residues. DNA for the CDR3: TGTGCCAGCAGCAACCTTGCCTCCTACGAGCAGTACTTC. This sequence encodes CASSNLASYEQYF.

There are many counts of this clonotype. This chain uses TRBV29-1 with TRBJ2-7; D is tentatively TRBD1 or TRBD2 (6 bases each). Trimming pared 3 bases from V and 2 bases from J, leaving 11 bases between. Germline CDR1 and CDR2: SQVTM and ANQGSEA. This CDR3 is 13 amino acids long. CDR3 region: CSVEGGRTYEQYF. CDR3 nucleotides: TGCAGCGTTGAGGGGGGCAGGACCTACGAGCAGTACTTC.

The chain employs TRBV4-2 and TRBJ2-7; TRBD2 agrees at 7 bases. The germline V gene has CDR1 LGHNA and CDR2 YNFKEQ. There are 14 residues in the CDR3. Trimming at V came to 4 bases and at J to 5 bases, leaving 8 bases not matched to a gene. This chain's CDR3 is CASSPTGGSDEQYF. In nucleotides, the CDR3 is TGTGCCAGCAGCCCCACTGGCGGGAGTGACGAGCAGTACTTC.

The V gene is TRBV6-4, the J gene TRBJ1-5; D ambiguous. V lost 3 bases, J lost 5 bases, and 8 bases lay in between. Per the germline V gene, CDR1 is MRHNA and CDR2 is SNTAGT. The CDR3 runs to 13 residues. The CDR3 region is CASSEQRDQPQHF. In nucleotides, the CDR3 is TGTGCCAGCAGTGAACAGAGGGATCAGCCCCAGCATTTT.

This clonotype was seen only a few times. The CDR3 is CSVEDGTHYPYGYTF. The DNA for the CDR3 is TGCAGCGTTGAAGATGGGACACATTATCCTTATGGCTACACCTTC. This chain joins TRBV29-1 and TRBJ1-2; a weak D match, TRBD1 (6 bases). Between the trimmed V and J ends, which lost 0 bases and 5 bases, there was a span of 16 bases. This CDR3 is 15 amino acids long. Germline V gene sequence: CDR1 SQVTM, CDR2 ANQGSEA.

V and J are TRBV3-1 and TRBJ2-7; 11 nucleotides match TRBD2. CDR3 length: 18 amino acids. CDR1 and CDR2 (germline): LGHDT, YNNKEL (reference sequence). Germline trimming cut 2 bases from V and 1 base from J; bases unmatched to any gene: 10. DNA for the CDR3: TGTGCCAGCAGCCAAACCGGGACTAGCGGCCCTTCTTCCTACGAGCAGTACTTC. This gives the protein CASSQTGTSGPSSYEQYF.

This clonotype was seen ten or more times. The chain is built from TRBV6-2 or TRBV6-3 and TRBJ2-7; 9 nucleotides match TRBD1. In germline, CDR1 is MNHEY, CDR2 SVGEGT. CDR3 length: 15 residues. V lost 6 bases and J lost 0; bases outside the gene matches: 6. The CDR3 sequence: CASSHRDRASYEQYF. The CDR3 coding sequence is TGTGCCAGCAGCCACCGGGACAGGGCCTCCTACGAGCAGTACTTC.

Many counts were recorded for this clonotype. The chain carries TRBV28 and TRBJ1-1; D is unresolved. CDR1 is MDHEN, CDR2 SYDVKM, per germline. Trimming removed 7 bases from V and 2 bases from J, with 8 bases in between. The CDR3 contains 12 residues. CDR3 DNA: TGTGCCAGCACAGGAGTAAACACTGAAGCTTTCTTT. It encodes CASTGVNTEAFF.

The chain has TRBV11-2 and TRBJ2-7; the match to TRBD2 covers 8 bases. The CDR3 is 16 amino acids. Losses at the gene ends were 4 bases for V and 6 bases for J; bases not matched to a gene: 14. Germline loops: CDR1 SGHAT, CDR2 FQNNGV. In DNA form, the CDR3 reads TGTGCCAGCAGCTCATACCCCGGGACTAGTACTCGCGAGCAGTACTTC. Amino acid sequence: CASSSYPGTSTREQYF. The variable domain in full, completed from reference TRBV11-2 and TRBJ2-7, reads EAGVAQSPRYKIIEKRQSVAFWCNPISGHATLYWYQQILGQGPKLLIQFQNNGVVDDSQLPKDRFSAERLKGVDSTLKIQPAKLEDSAVYLCASSSYPGTSTREQYFGPGTRLTVT.

The V and J genes are TRBV6-2 or TRBV6-3 and TRBJ2-7; D may match TRBD1 or TRBD2 (5 bases each). Trimming stripped 2 bases from V and 3 bases from J, with 11 bases between. The CDR3 runs to 14 residues. Looked up from germline, CDR1 is MNHEY and CDR2 is SVGEGT. For the CDR3, the DNA is TGTGCCAGCAGTTACGAGGGGCCGGGCTACGAGCAGTACTTC. This sequence encodes CASSYEGPGYEQYF.

Many counts were recorded for this clonotype. The chain employs TRBV6-1 and TRBJ1-5; TRBD1 might be the D (6 bases). Per germline, CDR1 MNHNS and CDR2 SASEGT. The CDR3 covers 14 residues. V gave up 6 bases and J gave up 6 bases, with 15 bases separating them. The CDR3 sequence is CASRLGHTVQPQHF. The CDR3 region has the DNA TGTGCCAGCAGATTGGGACACACCGTTCAGCCCCAGCATTTT.

This clonotype was recorded at least ten times. This chain uses TRBV6-1 with TRBJ1-1; D gene unclear. The length of the CDR3 is 14 residues. The ends were cut back, 5 bases at V and 3 bases at J, with 13 bases in the middle. CDR1 and CDR2 from the germline V gene are MNHNS and SASEGT. CDR3 in DNA: TGTGCCAGCAGTACCCCGGGTATCTACACTGAAGCTTTCTTT. Encoded protein: CASSTPGIYTEAFF.

At least ten counts were recorded for this clonotype. The rearrangement uses TRBV25-1 and TRBJ2-7, with D tentatively TRBD1 (5 bases). This CDR3 has 13 amino acids. Germline-derived CDR1 and CDR2 are MGHDK and SYGVNS. The V end was cut by 4 bases, the J end by 0 bases, with 7 bases between. The CDR3 region is CASSAGHSYEQYF. The CDR3 bases are TGTGCCAGCAGTGCCGGACACTCCTACGAGCAGTACTTC.

This clonotype has ten or more counts. V gene TRBV27 combines with J gene TRBJ2-7, with 12 bases identical to TRBD2. Per the germline V gene, CDR1 is MNHEY and CDR2 is SMNVEV (reference sequence). The CDR3 contains 15 residues. V lost 4 bases and J lost 2; bases outside the gene matches: 3. Written as DNA, the CDR3 is TGTGCCAGCAGTTGGGGGACTAGCGGGCCCTACGAGCAGTACTTC. Its translation: CASSWGTSGPYEQYF.

There are a few counts of this clonotype. The V gene is TRBV29-1, the J gene TRBJ2-7; D is possibly TRBD2 (6 bases). This CDR3 region has 13 residues. Germline assignment: CDR1 SQVTM and CDR2 ANQGSEA. The ends were cut back, 5 bases at V and 6 bases at J, with 17 bases in the middle. CDR3 nucleotide sequence: TGCAGCGTTCCGGACACTGGGACTGGCGAGCAGTACTTC. Translation: CSVPDTGTGEQYF.

This clonotype was seen many times. The J gene is TRBJ2-2, the V gene TRBV6-1; 11 nucleotides match TRBD2. Trimming removed 9 bases from V and 2 bases from J; junction bases left unmatched: 8. There are 16 residues in the CDR3. CDR1 is MNHNS and CDR2 is SASEGT in the germline V gene. This chain's CDR3 is CASGPTSGGNTGELFF. The CDR3 DNA sequence: TGTGCCAGTGGGCCCACTAGCGGGGGAAACACCGGGGAGCTGTTTTTT.

In its sample, this clonotype was seen many times. V usage is TRBV6-2 or TRBV6-3 and J usage is TRBJ2-7; TRBD2 agrees at 10 bases. This CDR3 contains 14 residues. The V gene end was trimmed by 6 bases and the J gene end by 5 bases; junction bases not matched to a gene: 7. Germline V gene data show CDR1 as MNHEY and CDR2 as SVGEGT. CDR3 amino acids: CASSPNTSGNEQYF. For the CDR3, the DNA is TGTGCCAGCAGCCCCAATACTAGCGGGAACGAGCAGTACTTC.

The chain uses TRBV19 and TRBJ2-5; D is possibly TRBD1 (6 bases). The CDR3 totals 11 residues. Germline V gives CDR1 LNHDA, CDR2 SQIVND (reference sequence). Trimming pared 7 bases from V and 7 bases from J, leaving 10 bases between. Written as DNA, the CDR3 is TGTGCCAGTACCAGAGGGGGGACCCAGTACTTC. Translated: CASTRGGTQYF.